This record covers a single TCR beta chain. The sample belongs to a study of blood T cell repertoires in COVID-19. Whole-study context: Sites across the United States, Italy and Spain contributed samples from acute and convalescent COVID-19. In each case, the material was cDNA or gDNA derived from T cells, B-cell-depleted T cells, or PBMCs.

This CDR3 is built from 13 residues. Germline V gene data show CDR1 as SNHLY and CDR2 as FYNNEI. V was trimmed by 9 bases and J by 3 bases, leaving 12 bases between them. Enrollment of patients from Seattle took place during active infection, with longitudinal follow-up. The data were produced by immunoSEQ multiplex PCR, yet TCRdb's version contains in-frame clones alone and is incomplete. The profile shows about 320,000 clones, about nine tenths of them singletons. Sequenced: peripheral blood. V and J are TRBV2 and TRBJ2-1, with D possibly being TRBD1 (5 bases). This receptor was taken from a woman aged 30 to 39 with COVID-19, enrolled during active disease. The CDR3 region has the DNA TGTGCCAGTAGACAGAACGACTACAATGAGCAGTTCTTC. Protein sequence: CASRQNDYNEQFF.